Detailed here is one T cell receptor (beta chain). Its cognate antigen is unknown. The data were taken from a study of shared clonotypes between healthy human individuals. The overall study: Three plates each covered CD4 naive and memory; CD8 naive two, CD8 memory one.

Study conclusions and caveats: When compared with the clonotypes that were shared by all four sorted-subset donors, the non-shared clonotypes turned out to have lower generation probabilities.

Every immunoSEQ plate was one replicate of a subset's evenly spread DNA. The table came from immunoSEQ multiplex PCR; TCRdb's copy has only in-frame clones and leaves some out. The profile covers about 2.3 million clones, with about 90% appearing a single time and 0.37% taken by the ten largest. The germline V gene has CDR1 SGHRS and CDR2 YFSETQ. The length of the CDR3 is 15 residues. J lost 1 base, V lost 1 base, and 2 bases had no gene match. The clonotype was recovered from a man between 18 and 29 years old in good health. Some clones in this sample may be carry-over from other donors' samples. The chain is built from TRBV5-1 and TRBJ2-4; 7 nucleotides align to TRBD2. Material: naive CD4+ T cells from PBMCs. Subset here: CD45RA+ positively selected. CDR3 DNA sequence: TGCGCCAGCAGCTTGTTAGCGGGCGCCAAAAACATTCAGTACTTC. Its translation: CASSLLAGAKNIQYF.